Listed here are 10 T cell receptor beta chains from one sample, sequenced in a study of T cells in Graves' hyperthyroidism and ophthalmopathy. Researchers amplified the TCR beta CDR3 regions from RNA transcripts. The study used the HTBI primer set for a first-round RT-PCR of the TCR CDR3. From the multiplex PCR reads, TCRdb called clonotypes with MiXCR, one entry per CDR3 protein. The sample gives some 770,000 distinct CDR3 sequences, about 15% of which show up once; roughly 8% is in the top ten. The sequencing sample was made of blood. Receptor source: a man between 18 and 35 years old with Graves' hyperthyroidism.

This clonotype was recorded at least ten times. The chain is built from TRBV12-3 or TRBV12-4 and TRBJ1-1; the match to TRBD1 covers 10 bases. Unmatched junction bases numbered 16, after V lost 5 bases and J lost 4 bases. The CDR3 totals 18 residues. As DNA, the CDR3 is TGTGCCAGCAGTAACATACCATCGGGACAGGGGACGAGCACTGAAGCTTTCTTT. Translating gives CASSNIPSGQGTSTEAFF.

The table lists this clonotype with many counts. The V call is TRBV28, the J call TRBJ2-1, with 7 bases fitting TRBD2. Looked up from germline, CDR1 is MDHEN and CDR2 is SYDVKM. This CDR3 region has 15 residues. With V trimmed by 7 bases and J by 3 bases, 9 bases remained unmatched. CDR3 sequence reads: CASKGRGLGYNEQFF. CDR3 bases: TGTGCCAGCAAAGGCCGAGGACTAGGCTACAATGAGCAGTTCTTC.

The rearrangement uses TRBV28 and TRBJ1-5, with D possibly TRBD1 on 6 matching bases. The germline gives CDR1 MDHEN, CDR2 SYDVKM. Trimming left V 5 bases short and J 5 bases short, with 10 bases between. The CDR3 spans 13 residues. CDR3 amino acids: CASSRTADQPQHF. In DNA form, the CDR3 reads TGTGCCAGCAGTCGGACAGCCGATCAGCCCCAGCATTTT.

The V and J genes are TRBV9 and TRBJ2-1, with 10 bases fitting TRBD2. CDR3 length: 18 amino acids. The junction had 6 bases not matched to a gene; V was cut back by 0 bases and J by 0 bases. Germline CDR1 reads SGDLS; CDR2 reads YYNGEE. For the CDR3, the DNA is TGTGCCAGCAGCGTAGCCGGGACTAGCGAGCACTCCTACAATGAGCAGTTCTTC. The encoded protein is CASSVAGTSEHSYNEQFF. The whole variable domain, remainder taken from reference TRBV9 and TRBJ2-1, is DSGVTQTPKHLITATGQRVTLRCSPRSGDLSVYWYQQSLDQGLQFLIQYYNGEERAKGNILERFSAQQFPDLHSELNLSSLELGDSALYFCASSVAGTSEHSYNEQFFGPGTRLTVL.

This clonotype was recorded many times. In nucleotides, the CDR3 is TGTGCCAGCAGCAGGGTGCTAGGGGGTTCCTACGAGCAGTACTTC. Residues: CASSRVLGGSYEQYF. The chain combines TRBV5-5 with TRBJ2-7, with D possibly TRBD1 on 6 matching bases. CDR3 size: 15 residues. V lost 4 bases, J lost 1 base, and 15 bases lay in between. Germline V gene lookup returns CDR1 SGHKS and CDR2 YYEKEE (reference sequence).

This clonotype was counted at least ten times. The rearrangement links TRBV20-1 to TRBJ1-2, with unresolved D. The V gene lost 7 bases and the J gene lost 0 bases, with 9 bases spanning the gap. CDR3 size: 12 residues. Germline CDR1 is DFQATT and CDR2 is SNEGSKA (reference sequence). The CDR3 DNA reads TGCAGTGTACAAGTTACTAACTATGGCTACACCTTC. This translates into CSVQVTNYGYTF.

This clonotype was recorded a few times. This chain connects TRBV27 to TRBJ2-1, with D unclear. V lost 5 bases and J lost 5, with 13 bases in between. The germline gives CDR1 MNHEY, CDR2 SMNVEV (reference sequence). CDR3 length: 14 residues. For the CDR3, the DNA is TGTGCCAGCAGTCCCCTGCAGAGTCACAATGAGCAGTTCTTC. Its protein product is CASSPLQSHNEQFF.

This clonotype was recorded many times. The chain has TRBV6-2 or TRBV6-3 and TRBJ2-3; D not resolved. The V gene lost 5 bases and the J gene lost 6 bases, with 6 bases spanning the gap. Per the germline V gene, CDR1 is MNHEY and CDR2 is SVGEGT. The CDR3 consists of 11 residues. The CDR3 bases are TGTGCCAGCAGTCATGCGGATACGCAGTATTTT. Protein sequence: CASSHADTQYF.

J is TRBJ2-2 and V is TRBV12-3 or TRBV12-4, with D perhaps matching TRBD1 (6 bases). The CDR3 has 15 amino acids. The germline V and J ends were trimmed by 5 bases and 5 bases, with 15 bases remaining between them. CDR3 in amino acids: CASSPNRDITGELFF. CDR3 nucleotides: TGTGCCAGCAGTCCCAACCGGGACATTACCGGGGAGCTGTTTTTT.

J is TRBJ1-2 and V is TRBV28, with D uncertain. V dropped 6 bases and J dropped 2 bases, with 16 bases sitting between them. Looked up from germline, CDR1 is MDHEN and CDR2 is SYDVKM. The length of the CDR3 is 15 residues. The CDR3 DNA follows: TGTGCCAGCAGCCCTTCGGGAGGACTAAACTATGGCTACACCTTC. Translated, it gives CASSPSGGLNYGYTF.